Each of the 21 T cell receptor beta chains below was sequenced from the same sample in a study of T cell changes during pregnancy in multiple sclerosis. Sequenced by immunoSEQ multiplex PCR; TCRdb stores in-frame clones only, minus some. The sample has 72,000 or so clones; 93% are singletons. Material: peripheral blood, obtained in the second trimester of pregnancy. Receptor source: a female donor with multiple sclerosis, enrolled in a pregnancy study.

The J gene is TRBJ1-2, the V gene TRBV7-6, with 7 positions matching TRBD1. Germline V gives CDR1 SGHVS, CDR2 FNYEAQ. V trimming: 5 bases; J trimming: 6 bases; junction bases outside the gene matches: 9. CDR3 length: 14 residues. DNA for the CDR3: TGTGCCAGCAGCCCGAAGGGGGCGCCCCATGGCTACACCTTC. It encodes CASSPKGAPHGYTF.

This sequence joins TRBV5-1 and TRBJ1-2; 9 bases agree with TRBD1. Trimming cost V 6 bases and J 8 bases; bases outside gene matches: 11. Germline values: CDR1 SGHRS, CDR2 YFSETQ. The CDR3 totals 14 residues. The CDR3 DNA follows: TGCGCCAGCACCGCGATTGGGACAGGGAGCGGCTACACCTTC. This sequence encodes CASTAIGTGSGYTF.

The chain carries TRBV27 and TRBJ1-2; D is unclear. This CDR3 is 13 amino acids long. V was trimmed by 5 bases and J by 7 bases, leaving 14 bases between them. CDR1 is MNHEY and CDR2 is SMNVEV in the germline V gene (reference sequence). In nucleotides, the CDR3 is TGTGCCAGCAGTCCTAGCGGGTTAGGTGGCTACACCTTC. It translates to CASSPSGLGGYTF.

The rearrangement uses TRBV14 and TRBJ1-1; D remains ambiguous. V dropped 3 bases and J dropped 5 bases, with 10 bases sitting between them. This CDR3 has 13 residues. Germline V lookup: CDR1 SGHDN, CDR2 FVKESK. The CDR3 nucleotides are TGTGCCAGCAGCCAGTCCAGACTAACTGAAGCTTTCTTT. It codes for CASSQSRLTEAFF.

This clone was seen just once. The gene calls are TRBV12-5 and TRBJ2-2; 14 bases map to TRBD2. The CDR3 runs 18 residues. The V segment lost 0 bases and the J segment 7 bases; nucleotides outside the gene matches: 7. Looked up from germline, CDR1 is LGHNT and CDR2 is FRNRAP. CDR3 in DNA: TGTGCTAGTGGTTTGGTACTGACTAGCGGGGGGGCCATCGGGGAGCTGTTTTTT. Its translation: CASGLVLTSGGAIGELFF.

This chain uses TRBV5-1 with TRBJ2-2; D is perhaps TRBD1 (5 bases). The CDR3 runs to 15 residues. Germline V gene lookup returns CDR1 SGHRS and CDR2 YFSETQ. V was shortened by 3 bases and J by 6 bases, with 15 bases between the two germline ends. In DNA, the CDR3 is TGCGCCAGCAGCTCCAGGGCGGAAAAAGCCGGGGAGCTGTTTTTT. Residues: CASSSRAEKAGELFF.

V gene TRBV7-6 combines with J gene TRBJ2-5; 7 bases align to TRBD2. The trim removed 5 bases at V and 1 base at J, leaving 4 bases unmatched. The V gene's germline CDR1 is SGHVS and CDR2 FNYEAQ. This CDR3 has 14 residues. This CDR3 reads CASSHSSGQETQYF. The CDR3 DNA reads as TGTGCCAGCAGCCACTCTAGCGGCCAAGAGACCCAGTACTTC.

The rearrangement links TRBV6-6 to TRBJ1-2; possibly TRBD1 for D (6 bases). In germline, CDR1 is MNHNY, CDR2 SVGAGI (reference sequence). There are 13 residues in the CDR3. V lost 6 bases to trimming and J lost 8 bases, with 16 bases between them. The CDR3 DNA is TGTGCCAGCAGCGATCAGGGGAGCAGGGGCTACACCTTC. Amino acid sequence: CASSDQGSRGYTF.

The rearrangement links TRBV19 to TRBJ2-3; D is unclear. V was clipped by 6 bases and J by 1 base, with 8 bases between them. This CDR3 is built from 13 residues. Germline CDR1 and CDR2: LNHDA and SQIVND (reference sequence). The CDR3 DNA is TGTGCCAGTAGCAAGACTGGCACAGATACGCAGTATTTT. This codes for CASSKTGTDTQYF.

This clone has a single count. The chain carries TRBV6-5 and TRBJ2-3; 7 bases fit TRBD1. Germline V gene lookup returns CDR1 MNHEY and CDR2 SVGAGI. This CDR3 is 16 amino acids long. V was clipped by 0 bases and J by 4 bases; unmatched bases: 7. CDR3 protein: CASSYSPGQPADTQYF. The DNA of the CDR3 is TGTGCCAGCAGTTACTCCCCGGGACAGCCAGCAGATACGCAGTATTTT.

The J gene is TRBJ2-1, the V gene TRBV27; possible D gene TRBD2, 6 bases. The ends were cut back, 4 bases at V and 6 bases at J, with 22 bases in the middle. This CDR3 is built from 17 residues. CDR1 is MNHEY, CDR2 SMNVEV, per germline (reference sequence). For the CDR3, the DNA is TGTGCCAGCAGTTCGACCTCAACTAGCAGAAGCTTCAATGAGCAGTTCTTC. It specifies CASSSTSTSRSFNEQFF.

The gene calls are TRBV18 and TRBJ2-7; perhaps TRBD1 as D (6 bases). The V and J ends lost 3 bases and 3 bases respectively, with 12 bases between them. The V gene's germline CDR1 is KGHSH and CDR2 LQKENI. The CDR3 length is 14 residues. The CDR3 loop is CASSPGQGRYEQYF. The CDR3 DNA follows: TGTGCCAGCTCACCGGGGCAGGGGCGCTACGAGCAGTACTTC.

This chain connects TRBV5-1 to TRBJ2-7; D is unresolved. The germline gives CDR1 SGHRS, CDR2 YFSETQ. V was cut by 4 bases and J by 3 bases, with 8 bases left in between. This CDR3 contains 12 residues. CDR3 loop: CASSESGYEQYF. The CDR3 DNA is TGCGCCAGCAGCGAATCAGGCTACGAGCAGTACTTC.

J is TRBJ2-2 and V is TRBV6-5, with 10 bases matching TRBD1. This CDR3 has 16 residues. Per the germline V gene, CDR1 is MNHEY and CDR2 is SVGAGI. The J segment lost 6 bases and the V segment lost 0 bases, leaving 4 bases of the junction unmatched. CDR3 residues: CASSYSSGTGAGELFF. As DNA, the CDR3 is TGTGCCAGCAGTTACTCCTCCGGGACAGGGGCCGGGGAGCTGTTTTTT.

The J gene is TRBJ2-7, the V gene TRBV7-2, with 8 bases aligning to TRBD1. The CDR3 is 14 amino acids. Germline loops: CDR1 SGHTA, CDR2 FQGNSA. V was pared by 2 bases and J by 0 bases, with 0 bases of the junction left unmatched. The CDR3 is CASSLTGGSYEQYF. The CDR3 DNA reads as TGTGCCAGCAGCTTAACAGGGGGCTCCTACGAGCAGTACTTC.

This chain uses TRBV9 with TRBJ1-1; the D is unclear. This CDR3 is 13 amino acids long. V lost 0 bases and J 0 bases, leaving 3 bases between the germline ends. CDR1 is SGDLS, CDR2 YYNGEE, per germline. The CDR3 DNA follows: TGTGCCAGCAGCGTAGTAGTGAACACTGAAGCTTTCTTT. Protein: CASSVVVNTEAFF.

This clone occurred once. DNA for the CDR3: TGTGCCAGCCGCCCCAGTGGGGCCAGAAACACCATATATTTT. It yields the protein CASRPSGARNTIYF. The chain carries TRBV6-6 and TRBJ1-3, with D perhaps TRBD1 (5 bases). V was cut by 8 bases and J by 5 bases, with 16 bases left in between. Germline CDR1 MNHNY, CDR2 SVGAGI (reference sequence). The CDR3 spans 14 residues.

About this clone: One junction end does not reproduce the germline sequence, and a read error may be involved. This chain uses TRBV9 with TRBJ2-5; D ambiguous. Germline V gene lookup returns CDR1 SGDLS and CDR2 YYNGEE. The CDR3 sequence is 14 residues long. The CDR3 sequence: CASSSRSDQETQYF. CDR3 nucleotide sequence: TGTGCCAGCAGCTCCCGAAGCGACCAGGAGACCCAGTACTTC.

This chain joins TRBV15 and TRBJ1-2; the D is unclear. Trimming cost V 0 bases and J 4 bases, with 9 bases left between them. The CDR3 is made up of 14 amino acids. The germline V gene encodes CDR1 LNHNV and CDR2 YYDKDF (reference sequence). Here the CDR3 reads CATSRDLSPYGYTF. CDR3 bases: TGTGCCACCAGCAGAGATCTTTCTCCCTATGGCTACACCTTC.

The V call is TRBV5-5, the J call TRBJ2-5, with 8 bases aligning to TRBD2. V gave up 1 base and J gave up 7 bases; unmatched junction bases: 6. The CDR3 length is 14 residues. The V gene's germline CDR1 is SGHKS and CDR2 YYEKEE (reference sequence). This CDR3 reads CASSLLSGAWTQYF. The CDR3 DNA sequence: TGTGCCAGCAGCTTGCTTAGCGGGGCCTGGACCCAGTACTTC.

The chain recombines TRBV9 with TRBJ1-3, with no clear D. V shed 2 bases and J shed 1 base, with 7 bases lying between them. The CDR3 runs to 14 residues. Germline V gene lookup returns CDR1 SGDLS and CDR2 YYNGEE. CDR3 coding DNA: TGTGCCAGCAGCGTTGGTACATCTGGAAACACCATATATTTT. Translated: CASSVGTSGNTIYF.